These 17 T cell receptor beta chains share one sample of origin, sequenced in a study of tumor and adjacent non-tumor tissue in lung cancer. TCRbeta libraries were built with three rounds of nested PCR, modified from ARM-PCR. TCRdb ran MiXCR on the multiplex PCR reads and lists one entry per CDR3 protein. The profile shows about 100,000 distinct CDR3 sequences, 50% to 70% of them singletons. RNA was extracted from bulk tissue without any cell sorting. More than 3 cm separated this lung sample from the edge of the tumor. Input material: distant non-tumor lung tissue. Every receptor here comes from a man aged 25-45 years with non-small cell lung cancer.

This clonotype has only a few counts. This may arise from a read error, as a much more abundant clone is one base away. The genes are TRBV6-2 or TRBV6-3 and TRBJ2-1; TRBD2 is a possible D gene (6 bases). The CDR3 totals 13 residues. CDR1 is MNHEY, CDR2 SVGEGT, per germline. This CDR3 is CASSYSDYNEQLF. DNA of the CDR3: TGTGCCAGCAGTTACTCGGACTACAATGAGCAGCTCTTC.

Comment on this clonotype: One end of the junction is discordant with germline, which a read error may explain. The chain recombines TRBV11-2 with TRBJ2-5; D may be TRBD1 (6 bases). The germline V gene has CDR1 SGHAT and CDR2 FQNNGV. The CDR3 consists of 15 residues. The CDR3 reads CASSLDTEGEETQYF. CDR3 DNA: TGTGCCAGCAGCCTAGATACAGAGGGGGAAGAGACCCAGTACTTC.

Note on this clonotype: An end of the junction does not agree with germline; a read error may underlie this. The chain links TRBV20-1 to TRBJ1-6; D might be TRBD1 (6 bases). There are 16 residues in the CDR3. Germline V gene data show CDR1 as DFQATT and CDR2 as SNEGSKA (reference sequence). CDR3 residues: CSVRDNYGGVNSPLHF. CDR3 DNA: TGCAGTGTTAGAGATAATTACGGGGGCGTTAATTCACCCCTCCACTTT.

The J gene is TRBJ2-1, the V gene TRBV20-1, with D maybe TRBD2 (5 bases). The CDR3 contains 13 residues. The germline V gene encodes CDR1 DFQATT and CDR2 SNEGSKA (reference sequence). V dropped 4 bases and J dropped 8 bases, with 15 bases sitting between them. The DNA for the CDR3 is TGCAGTGCTACCAGGACGGAGGAGGATGAGCAGTTCTTC. It codes for CSATRTEEDEQFF.

This clonotype was seen a few times. A read error is possible here, since a much larger clone lies one base away. V and J are TRBV6-5 and TRBJ2-1, with TRBD2 matching over 7 bases. Germline V gene sequence: CDR1 MNHEY, CDR2 SVGAGI. The CDR3 loop spans 17 amino acids. V gave up 6 bases and J gave up 3 bases; unmatched junction bases: 14. In DNA, the CDR3 is TGTGCCAGCAGCCCACGGAGAGGGAGGGCTGGCTACAATGAGCAGTTCTTC. Its protein product is CASSPRRGRAGYNEQFF.

This clonotype turned up a few times. V and J are TRBV19 and TRBJ1-1; D gene unclear. Trimming pared 1 base from V and 2 bases from J, leaving 8 bases between. CDR3 length equals 14 residues. The germline V gene has CDR1 LNHDA and CDR2 SQIVND (reference sequence). The DNA for the CDR3 is TGTGCCAGTAGTATAGGGCGGGGAAACACTGAAGCTTTCTTT. This sequence encodes CASSIGRGNTEAFF.

Details on this clonotype: A junction end diverges from the germline sequence, so it may reflect a read error. The rearrangement uses TRBV20-1 and TRBJ2-7; TRBD2 is a possible D gene (6 bases). The CDR3 runs to 15 residues. CDR1 is DFQATT, CDR2 SNEGSKA, per germline (reference sequence). CDR3 bases: TGCAGTGTTAGGCTCCGGGACTGGAGCTCCTACGAACAGTACTTC. Residues: CSVRLRDWSSYEQYF.

This clonotype was detected ten times or more. This chain uses TRBV5-4 with TRBJ1-2; weak D call: TRBD1 (5 bases). The CDR3 is made up of 13 amino acids. V lost 4 bases to trimming and J lost 8 bases, with 15 bases between them. Germline CDR1 reads SGHNT; CDR2 reads YYREEE (reference sequence). CDR3 in amino acids: CASSQQASMGYTF. The DNA for the CDR3 is TGTGCCAGCAGCCAACAGGCATCAATGGGCTACACCTTC.

With respect to this clonotype: A much larger clone differs from this one at a single base, so this may be a read error. The rearrangement joins TRBV5-4 to TRBJ1-3, with D uncertain. The CDR3 contains 13 residues. The V end was cut by 3 bases, the J end by 8 bases, with 12 bases between. The germline CDR1 and CDR2 sequences are SGHNT and YYREEE (reference sequence). CDR3 region: CASSSGLEDTIYF. CDR3 nucleotides: TGTGCCAGCAGCTCCGGACTAGAGGACACCATATATTTT.

This clonotype was seen ten or more times. The chain combines TRBV6-5 with TRBJ2-7; D call uncertain. CDR1 is MNHEY and CDR2 is SVGAGI in the germline V gene. This CDR3 has 13 amino acids. Trimming stripped 4 bases from V and 1 base from J, with 8 bases between. CDR3 sequence reads: CASSLSLSYEQYF. The DNA of the CDR3 is TGTGCCAGCAGTTTAAGTCTTTCCTACGAGCAGTACTTC.

This clonotype was seen ten or more times. The rearrangement uses TRBV6-5 and TRBJ1-2; 7 bases align to TRBD1. The CDR3 has 16 amino acids. Germline V CDR1 and CDR2: MNHEY, SVGAGI. Trimming at V came to 0 bases and at J to 4 bases, leaving 8 bases not matched to a gene. The CDR3 loop reads CASSYSAGWDSYGYTF. The CDR3, as DNA: TGTGCCAGCAGTTACTCCGCAGGGTGGGACAGCTATGGCTACACCTTC.

A word on this clonotype: This sequence may be a read error, since a much larger clone differs from it by one base. The chain has TRBV5-6 and TRBJ1-2; D gene ambiguous. The CDR3 runs 12 residues. The V and J ends lost 9 bases and 4 bases respectively, with 13 bases between them. From germline, CDR1 is SGHDT and CDR2 YYEEEE. As DNA, the CDR3 is TGTGCCACCTCTCGACGGGGCTATGGCTACACCTTC. Its translation is CATSRRGYGYTF.

The rearrangement joins TRBV29-1 to TRBJ1-3, with a weak D call TRBD1 (5 bases). There are 13 residues in the CDR3. The germline CDR1 and CDR2 sequences are SQVTM and ANQGSEA. CDR3 coding DNA: TGCAGTGCCCGGGGGTGGGGTAGAAACACCATATATTTT. Its protein is CSARGWGRNTIYF.

This clonotype was picked up a small number of times. The chain employs TRBV29-1 and TRBJ2-1; TRBD2 aligns across 8 bases. The germline gives CDR1 SQVTM, CDR2 ANQGSEA. Trimming cost V 0 bases and J 8 bases; bases outside gene matches: 6. This CDR3 has 14 amino acids. The CDR3 spells CSVEEGGGWYEQFF. CDR3 sequence (DNA): TGCAGCGTTGAAGAGGGCGGGGGGTGGTATGAGCAGTTCTTC.

This rearrangement joins TRBV20-1 to TRBJ1-4; D is possibly TRBD1 (5 bases). CDR1 DFQATT and CDR2 SNEGSKA come from the germline V gene (reference sequence). The CDR3 sequence is 16 residues long. V was clipped by 3 bases and J by 2 bases, with 16 bases between them. The CDR3 protein is CSASFTSGATNEKLFF. CDR3 coding DNA: TGCAGTGCTAGTTTCACCTCCGGGGCGACTAATGAAAAACTGTTTTTT.

This chain links TRBV11-3 with TRBJ2-1; TRBD2 aligns across 10 bases. V shed 4 bases, J shed 4 bases, and the junction held 13 bases outside the gene matches. CDR3 length: 18 residues. Germline assignment: CDR1 SGHNT and CDR2 YENEEA. In nucleotides, the CDR3 is TGTGCCAGCAGCTCGGGACCAGCGGGGGGGATACCTTACAATGAGCAGTTCTTC. Its protein product is CASSSGPAGGIPYNEQFF.

The chain has TRBV4-2 and TRBJ2-3, with 7 positions matching TRBD2. The CDR3 contains 20 residues. Germline trimming cut 0 bases from V and 6 bases from J; bases unmatched to any gene: 21. The germline V gene has CDR1 LGHNA and CDR2 YNFKEQ. The CDR3 nucleotides are TGTGCCAGCAGCCAAGATCCTTATGGTAGCGGGTGCCCCCCCACGGATACGCAGTATTTT. It translates to CASSQDPYGSGCPPTDTQYF.